The source of this T cell receptor beta chain is a study of T cell changes during pregnancy in multiple sclerosis. This CDR3 is 14 amino acids long. Trimming cost V 9 bases and J 8 bases, with 22 bases left between them. Looked up from germline, CDR1 is LNHNV and CDR2 is YYDKDF (reference sequence). The assay was immunoSEQ multiplex PCR, and TCRdb's table has in-frame clones only and misses some. The sample shows around 40,000 clones, approximately 90% of them seen only once. The chain recombines TRBV15 with TRBJ1-2; tentative D call: TRBD1 (6 bases). This sequence was found in a female donor with multiple sclerosis, enrolled in a pregnancy study. This material consisted of CD4+ T cells from peripheral blood mononuclear cells, taken before pregnancy. DNA of the CDR3: TGTGCCACTAATGGGGACAACCGGCCTTCCGGCTACACCTTC. Its translation is CATNGDNRPSGYTF.